The 30 T cell receptor beta chains in this list originate from one sample, sequenced in a study of blood T cell repertoires in COVID-19. The protocol was immunoSEQ multiplex PCR, while the TCRdb copy is restricted to in-frame clones and leaves out a portion. The table records 84,000 or so clones, 83% of them present only once. Sequenced input: peripheral blood. All receptors come from a woman of 80 years or more with acute or convalescent COVID-19.

This chain joins TRBV5-1 and TRBJ2-7, with 7 bases aligning to TRBD2. The CDR3 is 15 amino acids. V dropped 1 base and J dropped 4; count of bases not matched to a gene: 8. Germline-derived CDR1 and CDR2 are SGHRS and YFSETQ. The CDR3 is CASSLLGEGPYEQYF. For the CDR3, the DNA is TGCGCCAGCAGCTTGTTGGGGGAGGGCCCGTACGAGCAGTACTTC.

This chain uses TRBV5-1 with TRBJ2-1; D is unresolved. V was trimmed by 2 bases and J by 8 bases, leaving 8 bases between them. The CDR3 loop spans 12 amino acids. CDR1 is SGHRS and CDR2 is YFSETQ in the germline V gene. CDR3 in DNA: TGCGCCAGCAGCTTAATCCCGGATGAGCAGTTCTTC. Protein sequence: CASSLIPDEQFF.

The chain couples TRBV15 to TRBJ2-1; weak D call: TRBD2 (6 bases). The V end lost 3 bases, the J end lost 5 bases, and 17 bases lay between the germline ends. This CDR3 has 16 amino acids. In germline, CDR1 is LNHNV, CDR2 YYDKDF (reference sequence). CDR3 DNA sequence: TGTGCCACCAGCAGCCTGGGACTCTCGGTAGACAATGAGCAGTTCTTC. This codes for CATSSLGLSVDNEQFF.

This clone occurred a few times. The gene calls are TRBV4-1 and TRBJ1-4; D may be TRBD1 (6 bases). There are 15 residues in the CDR3. Deletions cut 4 bases from V and 8 bases from J, with 17 bases between. Per the germline V gene, CDR1 is MGHRA and CDR2 is YSYEKL. The CDR3 bases are TGCGCCAGCAGCCCATACAGGGAATGGTCCGAAAAACTGTTTTTT. It is translated as CASSPYREWSEKLFF.

The chain combines TRBV29-1 with TRBJ1-1, with TRBD1 matching over 7 bases. With V trimmed by 4 bases and J by 1 base, 6 bases remained unmatched. The V gene's germline CDR1 is SQVTM and CDR2 ANQGSEA. The length of the CDR3 is 14 residues. The CDR3, as DNA: TGCAGCGTTGGATCGGACAGGACGAACACTGAAGCTTTCTTT. It translates to CSVGSDRTNTEAFF.

This rearrangement joins TRBV9 to TRBJ2-1; 8 bases line up with TRBD1. CDR3 length: 15 amino acids. Trimming took 3 bases from V and 4 from J; bases not matched to a gene: 6. Germline values: CDR1 SGDLS, CDR2 YYNGEE. In DNA form, the CDR3 reads TGTGCCAGCAGCGCCAGGACAGGGTTTTACAATGAGCAGTTCTTC. Translated: CASSARTGFYNEQFF.

V gene TRBV13 combines with J gene TRBJ1-1; D ambiguous. Per germline, CDR1 PRHDT and CDR2 FYEKMQ (reference sequence). Trimming left V 5 bases short and J 6 bases short, with 10 bases between. CDR3 size: 12 residues. The CDR3 sequence: CASSIGVAEAFF. In nucleotides, the CDR3 is TGTGCCAGCAGCATCGGAGTTGCTGAAGCTTTCTTT.

This chain connects TRBV10-1 to TRBJ2-5; D possibly corresponds to TRBD1 (6 bases). The CDR3 loop spans 13 amino acids. Germline V CDR1 and CDR2: WNHNN, SYGVQD (reference sequence). V lost 5 bases and J lost 2, with 9 bases in between. CDR3 sequence reads: CASSPGQQETQYF. The DNA for the CDR3 is TGCGCCAGCAGTCCGGGACAACAAGAGACCCAGTACTTC.

Ten or more counts support this clone. One junction end disagrees with the germline gene, perhaps due to a read error. The V and J genes are TRBV7-7 and TRBJ2-2, with 8 bases matching TRBD1. This CDR3 is built from 15 residues. Germline CDR1 reads SSHAT; CDR2 reads FNYEAQ (reference sequence). The CDR3 coding sequence is TGTGCTAGCAGCTTAGGACAGGGAACTACCGGGGAGCTGTTTTTT. This codes for CASSLGQGTTGELFF.

The chain has TRBV5-4 and TRBJ2-7; 10 nucleotides align to TRBD1. Germline V lookup: CDR1 SGHNT, CDR2 YYREEE (reference sequence). The trim removed 1 base at V and 1 base at J, leaving 2 bases unmatched. The CDR3 is 15 residues long. CDR3 in amino acids: CASSLWTGGSYEQYF. The CDR3 DNA is TGTGCCAGCAGCTTGTGGACAGGGGGTTCCTACGAGCAGTACTTC.

This clone appeared many times. The chain carries TRBV13 and TRBJ2-7; 7 bases map to TRBD2. CDR3 length: 14 amino acids. In germline, CDR1 is PRHDT, CDR2 FYEKMQ (reference sequence). Germline trimming cut 0 bases from V and 2 bases from J; bases unmatched to any gene: 1. The CDR3 is CASSLGGGAYEQYF. The CDR3, as DNA: TGTGCCAGCAGCTTAGGTGGGGGGGCCTACGAGCAGTACTTC.

The rearrangement uses TRBV11-3 and TRBJ2-7; D remains ambiguous. Germline V gives CDR1 SGHNT, CDR2 YENEEA. V lost 0 bases and J 3 bases, leaving 6 bases between the germline ends. This CDR3 comprises 13 residues. CDR3 in amino acids: CASSLDPGYEQYF. DNA for the CDR3: TGTGCCAGCAGCTTAGATCCCGGCTACGAGCAGTACTTC.

The chain employs TRBV28 and TRBJ1-5, with D hard to call. Germline CDR1 reads MDHEN; CDR2 reads SYDVKM. V lost 10 bases, J lost 5 bases, and 12 bases lay in between. The CDR3 loop spans 12 amino acids. CDR3 nucleotides: TGTGCCACCGGGGAGGAGCATCAGCCCCAGCATTTT. It encodes CATGEEHQPQHF.

This clone has only a few counts. CDR3 sequence (DNA): TGTGCCAGCAGCTTTGATCTAGCGGGAAACACCGGGGAGCTGTTTTTT. As protein: CASSFDLAGNTGELFF. The V gene is TRBV5-5, the J gene TRBJ2-2, with 9 bases identical to TRBD2. The V gene end was trimmed by 2 bases and the J gene end by 2 bases; junction bases not matched to a gene: 4. Germline values: CDR1 SGHKS, CDR2 YYEKEE (reference sequence). CDR3 size: 16 residues.

V usage is TRBV15 and J usage is TRBJ2-3; D is perhaps TRBD2 (6 bases). CDR3 length: 15 residues. Germline-derived CDR1 and CDR2 are LNHNV and YYDKDF (reference sequence). V lost 7 bases and J lost 2, with 16 bases in between. CDR3 residues: CATTPGLVYTDTQYF. For the CDR3, the DNA is TGTGCCACCACCCCGGGACTCGTGTACACAGATACGCAGTATTTT.

This chain uses TRBV18 with TRBJ2-7; 11 nucleotides line up with TRBD2. Germline CDR1 and CDR2: KGHSH and LQKENI. Losses at the gene ends were 2 bases for V and 6 bases for J; bases not matched to a gene: 6. The CDR3 has 15 residues. CDR3 region: CASSPATSGIAEQYF. CDR3 bases: TGTGCCAGCTCACCAGCGACTAGCGGGATTGCCGAGCAGTACTTC.

The chain joins TRBV28 to TRBJ1-5, with D possibly matching TRBD1 (6 bases). The CDR3 is made up of 15 amino acids. Trimming took 6 bases from V and 5 from J, leaving 17 bases between them. In germline, CDR1 is MDHEN, CDR2 SYDVKM. DNA for the CDR3: TGTGCCAGCAGACCCGGGGGGGGCACCCATCAGCCCCAGCATTTT. Translation gives CASRPGGGTHQPQHF.

J is TRBJ2-7 and V is TRBV28, with D possibly TRBD1 on 5 matching bases. V was pared by 8 bases and J by 6 bases, with 14 bases between. The CDR3 runs 12 residues. Germline V gene sequence: CDR1 MDHEN, CDR2 SYDVKM. Here the CDR3 DNA reads TGTGCCAGCGGTAGGGGATATGCCGAGCAGTACTTC. It translates to CASGRGYAEQYF.

The chain links TRBV5-1 to TRBJ2-2; 13 bases are shared with TRBD2. CDR1 is SGHRS, CDR2 YFSETQ, per germline. The length of the CDR3 is 15 residues. V shed 1 base and J 6 bases; nucleotides not matched to a gene: 0. CDR3 protein: CASSLTSGRAGELFF. The CDR3 nucleotides are TGCGCCAGCAGCTTGACTAGCGGGAGGGCCGGGGAGCTGTTTTTT. Based on the CDR3 plus reference TRBV5-1 and TRBJ2-2, the full variable domain is KAGVTQTPRYLIKTRGQQVTLSCSPISGHRSVSWYQQTPGQGLQFLFEYFSETQRNKGNFPGRFSGRQFSNSRSEMNVSTLELGDSALYLCASSLTSGRAGELFFGEGSRLTVL.

The V and J genes are TRBV4-3 and TRBJ2-3; D is unresolved. The CDR3 runs to 14 residues. V dropped 4 bases and J dropped 0 bases, with 8 bases sitting between them. Germline CDR1 is LGHNA and CDR2 is YSLEER. This CDR3 is CASSRDFSTDTQYF. The DNA of the CDR3 is TGCGCCAGCAGCCGAGACTTTAGCACAGATACGCAGTATTTT.

The chain employs TRBV29-1 and TRBJ2-7; possible D gene TRBD2, 6 bases. Germline loops: CDR1 SQVTM, CDR2 ANQGSEA. Trimming cost V 7 bases and J 11 bases, with 21 bases left between them. The CDR3 contains 12 residues. The CDR3 here is CSGRDSVRIEYF. In DNA form, the CDR3 reads TGCAGCGGGCGGGACTCGGTTAGGATTGAGTACTTC.

The rearrangement links TRBV6-4 to TRBJ2-1; 8 nucleotides line up with TRBD2. Germline lookup yields CDR1 MRHNA and CDR2 SNTAGT. This CDR3 is built from 15 residues. Unmatched junction bases numbered 7, after V lost 5 bases and J lost 4 bases. The CDR3 spells CASSSGREDYNEQFF. The CDR3, as DNA: TGTGCCAGCAGTTCAGGGCGGGAGGATTACAATGAGCAGTTCTTC.

The gene calls are TRBV11-2 and TRBJ2-1, with D maybe TRBD2 (6 bases). In germline, CDR1 is SGHAT, CDR2 FQNNGV. V was clipped by 4 bases and J by 9 bases, with 16 bases between them. CDR3 length: 14 residues. The CDR3 protein is CASSSQTSSGEQFF. CDR3 in DNA: TGTGCCAGCAGCTCGCAGACTAGTAGCGGTGAGCAGTTCTTC.

The sample holds a few counts of this clone. The rearrangement joins TRBV4-1 to TRBJ2-7; no clear D. The V gene's germline CDR1 is MGHRA and CDR2 YSYEKL. Trimming took off 0 bases at V and 3 bases at J, with 6 bases between the two ends. The length of the CDR3 is 13 residues. The CDR3 is CASSQDSLYEQYF. The CDR3 coding sequence is TGCGCCAGCAGCCAAGATAGCCTCTACGAGCAGTACTTC.

J is TRBJ2-1 and V is TRBV7-9, with 8 bases matching TRBD2. There are 15 residues in the CDR3. Germline-derived CDR1 and CDR2 are SEHNR and FQNEAQ (reference sequence). The ends lost 4 bases at V and 2 bases at J; junction bases unmatched: 4. This chain's CDR3 is CASSSTSDPYNEQFF. The CDR3 DNA reads as TGTGCCAGCAGCTCGACTAGCGACCCCTACAATGAGCAGTTCTTC. Variable domain in full (rest from reference TRBV7-9 and TRBJ2-1): DTGVSQNPRHKITKRGQNVTFRCDPISEHNRLYWYRQTLGQGPEFLTYFQNEAQLEKSRLLSDRFSAERPKGSFSTLEIQRTEQGDSAMYLCASSSTSDPYNEQFFGPGTRLTVL.

This rearrangement joins TRBV19 to TRBJ1-2; perhaps TRBD1 as D (6 bases). This CDR3 is 14 amino acids long. Germline CDR1 is LNHDA and CDR2 is SQIVND (reference sequence). The V end lost 4 bases, the J end lost 2 bases, and 11 bases lay between the germline ends. CDR3 region: CASSTEQGNYGYTF. CDR3 DNA sequence: TGTGCCAGTAGTACCGAACAGGGAAACTATGGCTACACCTTC. The full variable domain, in which reference TRBV19 and TRBJ1-2 provide the parts outside the CDR3, is DGGITQSPKYLFRKEGQNVTLSCEQNLNHDAMYWYRQDPGQGLRLIYYSQIVNDFQKGDIAEGYSVSREKKESFPLTVTSAQKNPTAFYLCASSTEQGNYGYTFGSGTRLTVV.

The chain combines TRBV29-1 with TRBJ2-7, with a tentative D call TRBD1 (6 bases). This CDR3 region has 13 residues. With 4 bases removed from V and 2 bases from J, the gap between germline ends came to 12 bases. The germline gives CDR1 SQVTM, CDR2 ANQGSEA. CDR3 loop: CSVALRQAYEQYF. In DNA, the CDR3 is TGCAGCGTTGCCCTAAGACAGGCCTACGAGCAGTACTTC.

The chain links TRBV19 to TRBJ2-3, with D perhaps matching TRBD1 (6 bases). The CDR3 extends over 15 amino acids. Deletions cut 3 bases from V and 0 bases from J, with 10 bases between. From germline, CDR1 is LNHDA and CDR2 SQIVND (reference sequence). The CDR3 here is CASSIFTGSTDTQYF. CDR3 nucleotides: TGTGCCAGTAGTATTTTCACAGGGAGCACAGATACGCAGTATTTT. Filled out from reference TRBV19 and TRBJ2-3, the complete variable domain reads DGGITQSPKYLFRKEGQNVTLSCEQNLNHDAMYWYRQDPGQGLRLIYYSQIVNDFQKGDIAEGYSVSREKKESFPLTVTSAQKNPTAFYLCASSIFTGSTDTQYFGPGTRLTVL.

DNA for the CDR3: TGTGCCACCAGCAGAGATCGGAGCGCGACCTACTCCTACGAGCAGTACTTC. It codes for CATSRDRSATYSYEQYF. The V gene is TRBV15, the J gene TRBJ2-7; D is uncertain. There are 17 residues in the CDR3. In germline, CDR1 is LNHNV, CDR2 YYDKDF (reference sequence). V lost 0 bases to trimming and J lost 0 bases, with 15 bases between them.

V is TRBV5-1 and J is TRBJ2-5; TRBD2 matches at 10 bases. The CDR3 runs to 15 residues. The V gene end was trimmed by 4 bases and the J gene end by 1 base; junction bases not matched to a gene: 4. In germline, CDR1 is SGHRS, CDR2 YFSETQ. DNA for the CDR3: TGCGCCAGCAGCGTTCAGCGGGAGGGCCAAGAGACCCAGTACTTC. Protein: CASSVQREGQETQYF.